This T cell receptor (beta chain) derives from a study of T cells in pancreatic ductal adenocarcinoma. Study-level results: The resected pancreatic cancer cohort was biased toward the minority with early-stage disease. Tumor samples had fewer productive templates and approximately 7.9-fold fewer unique clonotypes than blood.

The selected patients with pancreatic ductal adenocarcinoma had surgery but no neoadjuvant therapy. In regard to this clone: Its antigen remains unidentified.

Sequenced by immunoSEQ multiplex PCR; TCRdb stores in-frame clones only, minus some. The repertoire includes about 98,000 clones, over 90% of them detected once, and about 3.4% sits in the top ten. Germline V gene sequence: CDR1 SGDLS, CDR2 YYNGEE. The CDR3 totals 15 residues. V lost 0 bases, J lost 3 bases, and 10 bases lay in between. This receptor was identified in a human donor with pancreatic ductal adenocarcinoma. The J gene is TRBJ2-1, the V gene TRBV9; a possible D gene is TRBD2 (6 bases). Sequencing used PBMCs. CDR3 nucleotide sequence: TGTGCCAGCAGCGTAGTAGCGGACTTCTACAATGAGCAGTTCTTC. This translates into CASSVVADFYNEQFF.